This TCR beta chain appears in the sequencing data of a study of patients and donors after allogeneic stem cell transplantation (dated by TCRdb to between 2020 and 2021). About this clonotype: The specificity of this receptor is unknown. Per-base qualities were not stored, and no clone one base away is much larger.

The library was produced with RT-PCR. The instrument given in TCRdb is NextSeq 550. TCRdb ran its own pipeline on the public reads, namely fastp trimming at Q25 and MiXCR clone calling, and kept in-frame beta chains. Here each entry gathers all rows of one CDR3 protein and keeps the most common genes and DNA. Here the sample has under 200,000 distinct CDR3 sequences; more than 20% occur a single time. In total, the top ten clones hold around 26% of the sample. Measured from the cysteine to the phenylalanine, the CDR3 is 15 residues long. Only the CDR3 region is kept as DNA, spanning 45 bases read in frame from base 1. CDR1 and CDR2 are drawn from the germline V gene (reference sequence): LGHDT, YNNKEL. The junction carries 8 bases between V and J, which are trimmed by 2 bases and 1 base respectively.

This TCR was recovered from a human donor who was either an allogeneic HSCT recipient or a stem cell or donor lymphocyte infusion donor (not recorded which). It is not recorded whose cells these are; they may come from a transplant donor. The sequence joins TRBV3-1 to TRBJ2-2; the D gene identity is not certain. The specimen sequenced was blood, either unsorted or a sorted T cell fraction (not recorded which). The DNA sequence follows: TGTGCCAGCAGCCAAAATCACAGGAACACCGGGGAGCTGTTTTTT. It specifies CASSQNHRNTGELFF. The reference TRBV3-1 and TRBJ2-2 proteins fill in what lies around the CDR3, so the full variable domain reads DTAVSQTPKYLVTQMGNDKSIKCEQNLGHDTMYWYKQDSKKFLKIMFSYNNKELIINETVPNRFSPKSPDKAHLNLHINSLELGDSAVYFCASSQNHRNTGELFFGEGSRLTVL.